These T cell receptor beta chains were read from a single sample in a study of CD8+CD57+ T cells in acquired aplastic anemia. TCRdb analysed the reads with MiXCR anew, one entry per CDR3 protein. The sample lists roughly 250,000 distinct CDR3 sequences, roughly 82% occurring once. Input material: sorted CD4+, CD8+, or CD8+CD57+ T cells (not recorded which) from PBMCs. The receptor source for this set is a human donor with aplastic anemia. CDR3s include the opening cysteine and the closing phenylalanine or tryptophan. D genes are given only for firm matches. Only some rows state a clone size, as once, few, many or a class for expanded clones.

v_call: TRBV19
j_call: TRBJ1-2
d_call: NA
clone_size: NA
cdr3_aa: CASSPTGPNYGYTF
cdr3_nt: TGTGCCAGTAGTCCGACAGGTCCTAACTATGGCTACACCTTC

v_call: TRBV2
j_call: TRBJ1-1
d_call: NA
clone_size: NA
cdr3_aa: CASASTFMNTEAFF
cdr3_nt: TGTGCCAGCGCTTCGACTTTCATGAACACTGAAGCTTTCTTT

v_call: TRBV7-2
j_call: TRBJ2-3
d_call: NA
clone_size: once
cdr3_aa: CASSLLAGGDTQHYF
cdr3_nt: TGTGCCAGCAGCTTACTGGCGGGTGGCGATACGCAGCATTATTTT

v_call: TRBV5-5
j_call: TRBJ2-5
d_call: NA
clone_size: NA
cdr3_aa: CASSRERQQETQYF
cdr3_nt: TGTGCCAGCAGCAGAGAGAGGCAGCAAGAGACCCAGTACTTC

v_call: TRBV5-5
j_call: TRBJ2-7
d_call: NA
clone_size: NA
cdr3_aa: CASSEDKPLLYEQYF
cdr3_nt: TGTGCCAGCAGCGAGGACAAGCCCCTACTCTACGAGCAGTACTTC

v_call: TRBV7-6
j_call: TRBJ1-1
d_call: NA
clone_size: NA
cdr3_aa: CASSPGSITEAFF
cdr3_nt: TGTGCCAGCAGCCCGGGGTCTATCACTGAAGCTTTCTTT

v_call: TRBV27
j_call: TRBJ2-5
d_call: NA
clone_size: NA
cdr3_aa: CASVPVGGFGETQYF
cdr3_nt: TGTGCCAGCGTACCTGTGGGGGGCTTTGGGGAGACCCAGTACTTC

v_call: TRBV2
j_call: TRBJ1-2
d_call: TRBD1
clone_size: NA
cdr3_aa: CASSGGQGANYGYTF
cdr3_nt: TGTGCCAGCAGTGGGGGACAGGGGGCAAACTATGGCTACACCTTC

v_call: TRBV11-2
j_call: TRBJ2-5
d_call: NA
clone_size: NA
cdr3_aa: CASSLSITGQQETQYF
cdr3_nt: TGTGCCAGCAGCTTGTCCATTACGGGGCAGCAAGAGACCCAGTACTTC

v_call: TRBV9
j_call: TRBJ1-2
d_call: NA
clone_size: NA
cdr3_aa: CASSVTGASTDTRYTF
cdr3_nt: TGTGCCAGCAGCGTGACAGGAGCCAGCACAGATACGCGCTACACCTTC

v_call: TRBV2
j_call: TRBJ2-7
d_call: NA
clone_size: NA
cdr3_aa: CASSYVGGNHEQYF
cdr3_nt: TGTGCCAGCAGTTACGTTGGGGGGAACCACGAGCAGTACTTC